This TCR beta chain appears in the sequencing data of a study of shared clonotypes between healthy human individuals. Genomic DNA (from each subset) was split evenly across several immunoSEQ plates. Sequencing was performed with immunoSEQ multiplex PCR; in TCRdb, only in-frame clones are kept and a portion is missing. The profile shows roughly 1,100,000 clones, approximately 68% of them singletons. The length of the CDR3 is 14 residues. After removal of 10 bases from V and 6 bases from J, the junction contained 7 bases not matched to a gene. CDR1 SNHLY and CDR2 FYNNEI come from the germline V gene. The sample was memory CD4+ T cells sorted from blood. The subset denotes: CD45RA-negative fraction. The rearrangement joins TRBV2 to TRBJ2-2, with 11 bases matching TRBD2. This TCR came from a man aged 18 to 30 in good health. As DNA, the CDR3 is TGTGCCACCTCTTTAGCGGGAGGGTCCGGGGAGCTGTTTTTT. It codes for CATSLAGGSGELFF.